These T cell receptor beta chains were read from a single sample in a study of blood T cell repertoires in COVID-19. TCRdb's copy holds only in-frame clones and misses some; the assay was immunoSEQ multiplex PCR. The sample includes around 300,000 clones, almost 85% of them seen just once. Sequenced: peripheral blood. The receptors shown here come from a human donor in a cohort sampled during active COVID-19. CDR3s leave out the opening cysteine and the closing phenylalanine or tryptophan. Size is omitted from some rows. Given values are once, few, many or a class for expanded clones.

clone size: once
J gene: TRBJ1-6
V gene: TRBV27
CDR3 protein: ASSLTGGRSSPLH

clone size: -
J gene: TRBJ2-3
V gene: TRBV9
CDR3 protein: ASSVDRGTVSLDTQY

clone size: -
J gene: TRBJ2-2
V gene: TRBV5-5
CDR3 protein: ASSFGRTLNTGELF

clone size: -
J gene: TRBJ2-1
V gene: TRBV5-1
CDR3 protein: ASSHQTGGDEQF

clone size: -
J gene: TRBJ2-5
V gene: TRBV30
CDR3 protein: ALKVAGVRETQY

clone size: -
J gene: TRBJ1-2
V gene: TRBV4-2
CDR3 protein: ASSQEVRSGYT

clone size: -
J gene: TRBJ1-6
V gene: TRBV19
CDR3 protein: ASSVGRTENSPLH

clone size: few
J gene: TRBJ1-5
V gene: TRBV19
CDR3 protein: ASRRGQGGNQPQH

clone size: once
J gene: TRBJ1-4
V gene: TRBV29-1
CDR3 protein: SVQQGAKGEKLF

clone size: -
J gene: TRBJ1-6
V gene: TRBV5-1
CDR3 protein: ASSTGTGSNSPLH

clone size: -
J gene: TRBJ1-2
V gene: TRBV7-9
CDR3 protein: ASSLDSLNYGYT

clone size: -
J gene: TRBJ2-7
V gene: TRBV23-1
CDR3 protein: ASSADCRRPHYEQY

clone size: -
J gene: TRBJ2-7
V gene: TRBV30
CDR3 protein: AWSVMTGDVRYEQY

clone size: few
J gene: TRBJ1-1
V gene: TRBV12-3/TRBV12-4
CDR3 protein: ASGAGGTEAF

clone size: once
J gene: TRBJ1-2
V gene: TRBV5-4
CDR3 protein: ASRPGTVTGGYT

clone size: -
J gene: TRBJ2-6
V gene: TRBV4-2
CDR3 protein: ASSQGQGAGANVLT

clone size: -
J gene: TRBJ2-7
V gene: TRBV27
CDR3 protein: ASSLGTGGAYEQY

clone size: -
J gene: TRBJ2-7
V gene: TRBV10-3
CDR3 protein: AISGGLYEQY

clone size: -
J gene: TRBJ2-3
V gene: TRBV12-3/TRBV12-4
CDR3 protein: ASSRGRPDTQY

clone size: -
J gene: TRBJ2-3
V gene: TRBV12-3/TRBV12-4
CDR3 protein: ASSPVLAGAQY

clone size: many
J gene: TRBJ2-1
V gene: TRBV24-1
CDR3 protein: ATSLTGGIGNEQF

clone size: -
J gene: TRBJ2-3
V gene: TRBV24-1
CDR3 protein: ATSDSRGQFVASTDTQY

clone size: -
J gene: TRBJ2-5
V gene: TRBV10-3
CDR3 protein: AIKPESGNQETQY

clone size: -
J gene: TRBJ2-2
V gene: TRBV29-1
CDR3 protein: SVEAYRGRTGELF

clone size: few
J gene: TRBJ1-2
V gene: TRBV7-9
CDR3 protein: ASIPQGEYGYT

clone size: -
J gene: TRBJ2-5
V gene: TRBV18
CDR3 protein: ASSAINQETQY

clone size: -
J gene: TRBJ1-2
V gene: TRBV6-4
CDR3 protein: AITSKEGYT

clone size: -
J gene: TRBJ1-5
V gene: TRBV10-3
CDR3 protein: AISEDTYNQPQH

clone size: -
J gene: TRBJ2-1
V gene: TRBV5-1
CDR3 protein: ASSLAVTSSYNEQF

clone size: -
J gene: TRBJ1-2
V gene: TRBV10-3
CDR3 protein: AISDLDRVSLGYGYT